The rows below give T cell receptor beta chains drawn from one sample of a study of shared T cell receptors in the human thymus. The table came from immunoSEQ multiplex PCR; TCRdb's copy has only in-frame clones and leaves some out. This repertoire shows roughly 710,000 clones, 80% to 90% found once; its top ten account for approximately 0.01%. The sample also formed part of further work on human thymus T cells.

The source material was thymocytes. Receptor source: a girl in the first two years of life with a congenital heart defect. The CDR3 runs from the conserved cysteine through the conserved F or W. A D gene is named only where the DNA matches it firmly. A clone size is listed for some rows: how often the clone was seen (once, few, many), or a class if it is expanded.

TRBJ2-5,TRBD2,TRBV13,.,TGTGCCAGCAGTCTACTACAGACTAGCGGGGCTTACCAAGAGACCCAGTACTTC,CASSLLQTSGAYQETQYF
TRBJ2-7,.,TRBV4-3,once,TGCGCCAGCAGCCAAGATTCCCTGGGGGCCTCCGAGGCCCGCTACGAGCAGTACTTC,CASSQDSLGASEARYEQYF
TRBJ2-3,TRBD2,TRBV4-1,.,TGCGCCAGCAGCCCCGGGACTATTGGCCCTCAGTATTTT,CASSPGTIGPQYF
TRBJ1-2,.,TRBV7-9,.,TGTGCCAGCAGCTTCATGGGCTCTGGGCGTGGCTACACCTTC,CASSFMGSGRGYTF
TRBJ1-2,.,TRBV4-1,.,TGCGCCAGCAGCCAACCGGTACCGCTTTCCTATGGCTACACCTTC,CASSQPVPLSYGYTF
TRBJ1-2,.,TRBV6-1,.,TGTGCCAGCAGTGTTCTTTATTCAGGGGACCTCGGCGGCTACACCTTC,CASSVLYSGDLGGYTF
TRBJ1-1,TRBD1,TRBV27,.,TGTGCCGTCCAACGGGCGTCCGACAGGGGGCTAAGGCCATCCACTGAAGCTTTCTTT,CAVQRASDRGLRPSTEAFF
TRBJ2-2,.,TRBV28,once,TGTGCCAGCATTGCAGGCAGACCCGGGGAGCTGTTTTTT,CASIAGRPGELFF
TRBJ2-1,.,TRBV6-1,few,TGTGCCAGCCAGCGGCTCACACCTAACAATGAGCAGTTCTTC,CASQRLTPNNEQFF
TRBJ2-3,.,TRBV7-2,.,TGTGCCAGCAGCACTAAAGTTGGGGGGGCGAGCACAGATACGCAGTATTTT,CASSTKVGGASTDTQYF
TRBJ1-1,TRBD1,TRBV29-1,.,TGCAGCGGGCACCGGGACAGGGTTCCGAACACTGAAGCTTTCTTT,CSGHRDRVPNTEAFF
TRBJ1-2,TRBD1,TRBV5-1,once,TGCGCCAGCAGCTCTAGACAGGGCCCTAACTATGGCTACACCTTC,CASSSRQGPNYGYTF
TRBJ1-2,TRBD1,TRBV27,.,TGTGCCAGCAGTCCTTGGGACAGGGGGTATGGCTACACCTTC,CASSPWDRGYGYTF
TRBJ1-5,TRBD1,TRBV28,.,TGTGCCAGCAGTTTAACAGCGACAGGGGGCGAGGGTAGCAATCAGCCCCAGCATTTT,CASSLTATGGEGSNQPQHF
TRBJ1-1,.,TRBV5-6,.,TGTGCCAGCAGCTTTATAACAGATATTCCCACTGAAGCTTTCTTT,CASSFITDIPTEAFF
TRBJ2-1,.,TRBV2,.,TGTGCCAGCCGTGTTCAGGGTCCAAATCCATACAATGAGCAGTTCTTC,CASRVQGPNPYNEQFF
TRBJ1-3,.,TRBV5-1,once,TGCGCCAGCAGCTTGGGTGTTAGGCAGACAAAAATAAACTCTGGAAACACCATATATTTT,CASSLGVRQTKINSGNTIYF
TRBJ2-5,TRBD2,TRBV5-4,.,TGTGCCAGCAGCCAAGCGGGGCAAGAGACCCAGTACTTC,CASSQAGQETQYF
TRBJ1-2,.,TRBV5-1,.,TGCGCCAGCAGCTTGGGCCGAGACTTAGCTAACTATGGCTACACCTTC,CASSLGRDLANYGYTF
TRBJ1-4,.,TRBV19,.,TGTGCCAGTAGTAGGTGGGGCCGAGATGAAAAACTGTTTTTT,CASSRWGRDEKLFF
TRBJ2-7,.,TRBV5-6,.,TGTGCCAGCAGCTTGAGAGCTATGGCGCGGATAGGTTACGAGCAGTACTTC,CASSLRAMARIGYEQYF
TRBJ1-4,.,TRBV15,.,TGTGCCACCAGCGGGTTAACAAGGCCCCGTCGGGAACTGTTTTTT,CATSGLTRPRRELFF
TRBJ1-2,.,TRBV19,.,TGTGCCAGTAGTTATTTTTGGCAGGGGACAATAAACTATGGCTACACCTTC,CASSYFWQGTINYGYTF
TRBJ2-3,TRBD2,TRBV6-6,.,TGTGCCAGCAGTTTAACGGGGGGTAGCTATGATACGCAGTATTTT,CASSLTGGSYDTQYF
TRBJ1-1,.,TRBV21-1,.,TGTGCCAGCAGCCCGCGACAGAAGCATGAAGCTTTCTTT,CASSPRQKHEAFF
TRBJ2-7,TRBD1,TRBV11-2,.,TGTGCCAGCAGCTTAGATCGAGGGACAGGGTCCGAGCAGTACTTC,CASSLDRGTGSEQYF
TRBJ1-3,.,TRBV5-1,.,TGCGCCAGCAGCTTCGGACACTCTGGAAACACCATATATTTT,CASSFGHSGNTIYF
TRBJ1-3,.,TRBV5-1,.,TGCGCCAGCAGCCTACAGGGATCCGCTGGAAACACCATATATTTT,CASSLQGSAGNTIYF
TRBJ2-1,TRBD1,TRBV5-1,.,TGCGCCAGCAGCTTCGGTACACGGGACAGGGACCTACATGAGCAGTTCTTC,CASSFGTRDRDLHEQFF
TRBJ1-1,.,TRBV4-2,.,TGTGCCAGCAGCCAGACGGGGTACCTTGCCCAGAACACTGAAGCTTTCTTT,CASSQTGYLAQNTEAFF
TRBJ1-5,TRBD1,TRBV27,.,TGTGCCAGCAGTTCTAAGGGGGCGCGGGGCAATCAGCCCCAGCATTTT,CASSSKGARGNQPQHF
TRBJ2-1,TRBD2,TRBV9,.,TGTGCCAGCAGCCCCTGGGGGGGATTAGGGGATGAGCAGTTCTTC,CASSPWGGLGDEQFF
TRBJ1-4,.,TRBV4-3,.,TGCGCCAGCAGCCAAGACTGGGGGCTTGCAACTAATGAAAAACTGTTTTTT,CASSQDWGLATNEKLFF
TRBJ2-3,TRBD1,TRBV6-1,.,TGTGCCAGCAGTGACCCGGGACAGGGGGTTGAGGGGCTCACAGATACGCAGTATTTT,CASSDPGQGVEGLTDTQYF
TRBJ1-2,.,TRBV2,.,TGTGCCAGCAATAACAGTTACTATGGCTACACCTTC,CASNNSYYGYTF
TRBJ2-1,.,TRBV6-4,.,TGTGCCAGCAGTGAAAAAGAGGGGGGGAGCTCCTACAATGAGCAGTTCTTC,CASSEKEGGSSYNEQFF
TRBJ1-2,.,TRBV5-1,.,TGCGCCAGCAGCTTGGTCATACCCCCAGGAGGCTACACCTTC,CASSLVIPPGGYTF
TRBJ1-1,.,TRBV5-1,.,TGCGCCAGCAGCTCTCCGGGACACACTTTGAACACTGAAGCTTTCTTT,CASSSPGHTLNTEAFF
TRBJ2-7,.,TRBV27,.,TGTGCCAGCAGTCGGGCAGGGCCGGACCTCGAGCAGTACTTC,CASSRAGPDLEQYF
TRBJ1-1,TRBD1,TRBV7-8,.,TGTGCCAGCAGCTTAGGGGGACAGGAGTCCGACACTGAAGCTTTCTTT,CASSLGGQESDTEAFF
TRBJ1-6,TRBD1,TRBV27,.,TGTGCCAGCAGACCGACAGGGGGAGTGGGGAATTCACCCCTCCACTTT,CASRPTGGVGNSPLHF
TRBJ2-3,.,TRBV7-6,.,TGTGCCAGCAGCTCAACAACAGATACGCAGTATTTT,CASSSTTDTQYF
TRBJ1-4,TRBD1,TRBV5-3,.,TGTGCCAGAAGCCCTACGGGACAGTTAAATGAAAAACTGTTTTTT,CARSPTGQLNEKLFF
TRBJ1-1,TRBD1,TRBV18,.,TGTGCCAGCTCACCCGGGACAGGGGAGGTCTCCATGAACACTGAAGCTTTCTTT,CASSPGTGEVSMNTEAFF
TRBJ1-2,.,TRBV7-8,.,TGTGCCAGCAGCTTATCCCCAGGGTTCTACCTCTATGGCTACACCTTC,CASSLSPGFYLYGYTF
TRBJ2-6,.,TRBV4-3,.,TGCGCCAGCAGCCAGCCAGGGGGGTTATTCTCTGGGGCCAACGTCCTGACTTTC,CASSQPGGLFSGANVLTF
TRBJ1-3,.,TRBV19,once,TGTGCCAGTAAATCGCCAGGAAAATCTGGAAACACCATATATTTT,CASKSPGKSGNTIYF
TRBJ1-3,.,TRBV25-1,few,TGTGCCAGCAGTGAATCCCCCCGCCCGAGCACTGGAAACACCATATATTTT,CASSESPRPSTGNTIYF
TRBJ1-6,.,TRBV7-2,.,TGTGCCAGCAGCCCCTGGACCTTCGGGGGGAATTCACCCCTCCACTTT,CASSPWTFGGNSPLHF
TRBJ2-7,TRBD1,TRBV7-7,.,TGTGCCAGCAGCCCCCTAGCACAGGGGGAATCCTACGAGCAGTACTTC,CASSPLAQGESYEQYF